This is a list of T cell receptor beta chains from one sample in a study of T cells in localized non-small cell lung cancer. The protocol was immunoSEQ multiplex PCR, while the TCRdb copy is restricted to in-frame clones and leaves out a portion. The sample lists more than 3,500 clones, roughly 27% occurring once. This specimen consisted of lung tumor tissue, obtained before any cancer treatment. All receptors derive from a male donor at least 60 years old with stage I lung adenocarcinoma. The CDR3 runs from the conserved cysteine through the conserved F or W. D genes are given only for firm matches. The listing skips clone size in some rows; elsewhere it reads once, few, many or a size class.

V: TRBV11-3; size: few; J: TRBJ1-2; D: NA; CDR3: CASRSRDSSYGYTF; DNA: TGTGCCAGCAGGAGCCGGGACTCAAGCTATGGCTACACCTTC
V: TRBV30; size: NA; J: TRBJ1-1; D: NA; CDR3: CAWSRLTSEAFF; DNA: TGTGCCTGGAGCCGACTGACGTCCGAAGCTTTCTTT
V: TRBV28; size: few; J: TRBJ1-4; D: NA; CDR3: CATSRGSGPEKLFF; DNA: TGTGCCACCTCCCGGGGGAGCGGGCCTGAAAAACTGTTTTTT
V: TRBV6-8; size: NA; J: TRBJ2-7; D: TRBD2; CDR3: CASSYAASGGSEQYF; DNA: TGTGCCAGCAGTTACGCAGCTAGCGGGGGGAGTGAGCAGTACTTC
V: TRBV12-5; size: NA; J: TRBJ2-1; D: TRBD2; CDR3: CASNRGGEQFF; DNA: TGTGCCAGCAACCGGGGAGGGGAGCAGTTCTTC
V: TRBV29-1; size: NA; J: TRBJ1-2; D: TRBD1; CDR3: CSVERTGTGYTF; DNA: TGCAGCGTTGAAAGGACAGGGACAGGCTACACCTTC
V: TRBV11-3; size: NA; J: TRBJ1-6; D: NA; CDR3: CASSLDGSYNSPLHF; DNA: TGTGCCAGCAGCCTCGACGGGTCCTATAATTCACCCCTCCACTTT
V: TRBV11-3; size: few; J: TRBJ2-7; D: NA; CDR3: CASSLSTGPYEQYF; DNA: TGTGCCAGCAGCTTGTCGACGGGCCCCTACGAGCAGTACTTC
V: TRBV6-8; size: NA; J: TRBJ1-5; D: NA; CDR3: CASSYPSRRNNQPQHF; DNA: TGTGCCAGCAGTTACCCGTCCAGGCGAAACAATCAGCCCCAGCATTTT
V: TRBV11-3; size: few; J: TRBJ2-1; D: NA; CDR3: CASSLDPGKNYNEQFF; DNA: TGTGCCAGCAGCTTAGATCCCGGGAAAAACTACAATGAGCAGTTCTTC
V: TRBV7-6; size: many; J: TRBJ2-5; D: NA; CDR3: CASSLYRRQETQYF; DNA: TGTGCCAGCAGCTTATACCGCCGTCAAGAGACCCAGTACTTC
V: TRBV12-5; size: NA; J: TRBJ2-5; D: TRBD2; CDR3: CASNLGLAGEQTQYF; DNA: TGTGCTAGCAACTTGGGACTAGCGGGCGAACAGACCCAGTACTTC
V: TRBV14; size: NA; J: TRBJ1-2; D: NA; CDR3: CASSPTGRPNYGYTF; DNA: TGTGCCAGCAGCCCAACAGGACGGCCTAACTATGGCTACACCTTC
V: TRBV19; size: NA; J: TRBJ2-5; D: TRBD2; CDR3: CASSDHGGAQETQYF; DNA: TGTGCCAGTAGTGACCACGGGGGGGCTCAAGAGACCCAGTACTTC
V: TRBV7-7; size: few; J: TRBJ2-3; D: NA; CDR3: CASSYARGRTDTQYF; DNA: TGTGCCAGCAGCTATGCGAGGGGGAGAACAGATACGCAGTATTTT
V: TRBV6-8; size: few; J: TRBJ1-1; D: NA; CDR3: CASSLRGGTEAFF; DNA: TGTGCCAGCAGCTTACGGGGAGGTACTGAAGCTTTCTTT
V: TRBV25-1; size: NA; J: TRBJ1-1; D: TRBD1; CDR3: CASSESIAGGTEAFF; DNA: TGTGCCAGCAGTGAATCAATAGCAGGGGGGACTGAAGCTTTCTTT
V: TRBV12-5; size: NA; J: TRBJ1-2; D: NA; CDR3: CASGLVQLPTQVRF; DNA: TGTGCTAGTGGTTTGGTACAACTCCCTACACAGGTTCGCTTC
V: TRBV11-3; size: medium-sized; J: TRBJ2-7; D: NA; CDR3: CASSRYEQSSYEQYF; DNA: TGTGCCAGCAGCCGCTACGAACAGAGCTCCTACGAGCAGTACTTC
V: TRBV11-3; size: NA; J: TRBJ2-2; D: NA; CDR3: CASSFVRGAGELFF; DNA: TGTGCCAGCAGCTTTGTAAGGGGTGCCGGGGAGCTGTTTTTT
V: TRBV30; size: NA; J: TRBJ1-6; D: NA; CDR3: CAWRQEDSPLHF; DNA: TGTGCCTGGAGGCAGGAGGATTCACCCCTCCACTTT
V: TRBV6-8; size: few; J: TRBJ1-6; D: TRBD1; CDR3: CASRQGYSPLHF; DNA: TGTGCCAGCAGACAGGGGTATTCACCCCTCCACTTT
V: TRBV6-8; size: NA; J: TRBJ1-4; D: NA; CDR3: CATQTATNEKLFF; DNA: TGTGCCACCCAGACAGCGACTAATGAAAAACTGTTTTTT
V: TRBV6-8; size: medium-sized; J: TRBJ2-1; D: NA; CDR3: CASLRGAAYNEQFF; DNA: TGTGCCAGCTTGAGGGGGGCTGCGTACAATGAGCAGTTCTTC
V: TRBV11-3; size: NA; J: TRBJ2-7; D: NA; CDR3: CASSVVFWRNEQYF; DNA: TGTGCCAGCTCTGTGGTTTTTTGGCGCAACGAGCAGTACTTC
V: TRBV19; size: NA; J: TRBJ1-2; D: TRBD1; CDR3: CASIRTGEDDRYTF; DNA: TGTGCCAGTATCCGGACAGGGGAGGACGATCGCTACACCTTC
V: TRBV11-3; size: few; J: TRBJ2-2; D: TRBD1; CDR3: CASSPSTGVTGELFF; DNA: TGTGCCAGCAGCCCCTCGACAGGGGTAACCGGGGAGCTGTTTTTT
V: TRBV4-1; size: medium-sized; J: TRBJ2-3; D: NA; CDR3: CASSREITDTQYF; DNA: TGCGCCAGCAGCCGAGAGATAACAGATACGCAGTATTTT
V: TRBV25-1; size: NA; J: TRBJ1-4; D: TRBD1; CDR3: CASSALQGADEKLFF; DNA: TGTGCCAGCAGTGCCCTTCAGGGGGCCGATGAAAAACTGTTTTTT
V: TRBV14; size: few; J: TRBJ2-7; D: NA; CDR3: CASSQMNLGRYF; DNA: TGTGCCAGCAGCCAAATGAACTTGGGACGGTACTTC
V: TRBV11-3; size: few; J: TRBJ1-2; D: NA; CDR3: CASSPTKGDYGYTF; DNA: TGTGCCAGCAGTCCTACGAAGGGGGACTATGGCTACACCTTC
V: TRBV11-3; size: medium-sized; J: TRBJ1-1; D: NA; CDR3: CASRSSWDGTEAFF; DNA: TGTGCCAGCAGATCTAGTTGGGACGGCACTGAAGCTTTCTTT
V: TRBV11-3; size: few; J: TRBJ1-6; D: NA; CDR3: CASSLTPGYNSPLHF; DNA: TGTGCCAGCAGCTTGACGCCAGGGTACAATTCACCCCTCCACTTT
V: TRBV28; size: few; J: TRBJ1-4; D: NA; CDR3: CASSRNIFGLTTNEKLFF; DNA: TGTGCCAGCAGCAGGAACATCTTTGGGCTAACAACTAATGAAAAACTGTTTTTT
V: TRBV28; size: few; J: TRBJ1-2; D: NA; CDR3: CASSWQRYGYTF; DNA: TGTGCCAGCAGTTGGCAGCGCTATGGCTACACCTTC
V: TRBV10-2; size: NA; J: TRBJ1-3; D: NA; CDR3: CASLPGGEHTIYF; DNA: TGCGCCAGCCTCCCGGGAGGTGAACACACCATATATTTT
V: TRBV5-1; size: NA; J: TRBJ1-3; D: NA; CDR3: CASRKSGDSGNTIYF; DNA: TGCGCCAGCAGGAAGTCAGGGGACTCTGGAAACACCATATATTTT